These T cell receptor beta chains were read from a single sample in a study of cytomegalovirus exposure and HLA in healthy donors. Sequencing was performed with immunoSEQ multiplex PCR; in TCRdb, only in-frame clones are kept and a portion is missing. The sample has roughly 100,000 clones, 12% seen once. The sample was PBMCs. These receptor sequences come from a man between 35 and 55 years old in good health and CMV-seropositive. The CDR3 runs from the conserved cysteine through the conserved F or W. A D gene is named only where the DNA matches it firmly. Clone size is shown for a subset of rows, as once, few, many or a class of expanded clone.

cdr3_aa cdr3_nt cdr3_length d_call j_call clone_size v_call
CASSVEGTGGYEQYF TGTGCCAGCAGCGTAGAAGGGACAGGGGGCTACGAGCAGTACTTC 15 TRBD1 TRBJ2-7 . TRBV9
CASSIGTGSGNTIYF TGTGCCAGTAGTATAGGGACAGGGAGTGGAAACACCATATATTTT 15 TRBD1 TRBJ1-3 . TRBV19
CASSVSIAGSQHNEQFF TGTGCCAGCAGCGTCAGCATTGCAGGGTCTCAACACAATGAGCAGTTCTTC 17 . TRBJ2-1 . TRBV9
CASSKVTGGRYEQYF TGTGCCAGCAGCAAAGTTACAGGGGGCAGGTACGAGCAGTACTTC 15 . TRBJ2-7 few TRBV21-1
CASSLLLAGGPYEQYF TGTGCCAGCAGTTTATTGCTAGCGGGAGGTCCCTACGAGCAGTACTTC 16 TRBD2 TRBJ2-7 . TRBV27
CASSPLGLASDEQYF TGTGCCAGCAGCCCCCTGGGTCTAGCTAGCGACGAGCAGTACTTC 15 . TRBJ2-7 . TRBV11-2
CASSRNRDPSYNEQFF TGCGCCAGCAGCCGTAACAGGGACCCCTCCTACAATGAGCAGTTCTTC 16 . TRBJ2-1 . TRBV5-1
CASSLGENSPLHF TGCGCCAGCAGCTTGGGGGAGAATTCACCCCTCCACTTT 13 . TRBJ1-6 . TRBV5-1
CASSSGQVVNEQFF TGTGCCAGCAGTTCGGGACAGGTGGTCAATGAGCAGTTCTTC 14 TRBD1 TRBJ2-1 few TRBV27
CASSLALSTEAFF TGTGCCAGCAGCTTGGCCTTGAGCACTGAAGCTTTCTTT 13 . TRBJ1-1 . TRBV5-4
CASREDRNYNEQFF TGTGCCAGCAGAGAAGACAGAAACTACAATGAGCAGTTCTTC 14 . TRBJ2-1 few TRBV6-5
CASSYPGQLTEAFF TGTGCCAGCAGTTACCCGGGACAGCTCACTGAAGCTTTCTTT 14 TRBD1 TRBJ1-1 . TRBV28
CASSVGLAGVNEQFF TGTGCCAGCAGTGTGGGTCTAGCGGGAGTCAATGAGCAGTTCTTC 15 TRBD2 TRBJ2-1 . TRBV2
CASSYSGTGDEKLFF TGTGCCAGCAGTTACTCCGGGACAGGGGATGAAAAACTGTTTTTT 15 TRBD1 TRBJ1-4 . TRBV6-5
CASPHPEKDREKLFF TGCGCCAGCCCCCATCCTGAGAAGGACAGGGAGAAACTGTTTTTT 15 TRBD1 TRBJ1-4 . TRBV4-3
CASGWAGSTDTQYF TGTGCCAGCGGGTGGGCAGGGAGCACAGATACGCAGTATTTT 14 . TRBJ2-3 . TRBV6-5
CAWSGGGGQPQHF TGTGCCTGGAGTGGAGGGGGGGGTCAGCCCCAGCATTTT 13 . TRBJ1-5 few TRBV30
CAISEPKTGTRSGQNSYNEQFF TGTGCCATCAGTGAGCCAAAGACAGGGACCAGGTCGGGACAAAATTCCTACAATGAGCAGTTCTTC 22 TRBD1 TRBJ2-1 . TRBV10-3
CAWNRGTISPLHF TGTGCCTGGAATAGGGGGACGATATCACCCCTCCACTTT 13 . TRBJ1-6 . TRBV30
CASSPGQPLAGYTF TGCGCCAGCAGCCCCGGACAGCCCCTGGCGGGCTACACCTTC 14 . TRBJ1-2 few TRBV5-1
CASSPGQWDEKLFF TGTGCCAGCAGCCCGGGACAGTGGGATGAAAAACTGTTTTTT 14 TRBD1 TRBJ1-4 few TRBV5-4